This T cell receptor (beta chain) stems from a study of cytomegalovirus exposure and HLA in healthy donors. Primers: 60 Vbeta forward and 13 Jbeta reverse. This table comes from immunoSEQ multiplex PCR, and its TCRdb copy is limited to in-frame clones, with some not included. Of fewer than 150,000 clones in the sample, about 68% are singletons; the top ten hold 4% to 5%. Sequencing was done on a sample of PBMCs. The clonotype originates from a woman in her thirties or forties in good health and CMV-seropositive.

The CDR3, as DNA: TGTGCCAGCAGCCGACAGGGCGGGGAGACCCAGTACTTC. Its protein product is CASSRQGGETQYF. This chain connects TRBV27 to TRBJ2-5; 7 nucleotides align to TRBD1. Trimming took 6 bases from V and 5 from J; bases not matched to a gene: 6. The CDR3 is 13 amino acids. The germline CDR1 and CDR2 sequences are MNHEY and SMNVEV (reference sequence).